These 22 T cell receptor beta chains came from one sample sequenced in a study of cytomegalovirus exposure and HLA in healthy donors. Vbeta (60) and Jbeta (13) primers were used in the PCR. Measured with immunoSEQ multiplex PCR; TCRdb has only the in-frame clones, and not every one. This table has about 200,000 clones, around 79% appearing once. Input material: PBMCs. All receptors come from a male donor in good health and CMV-seronegative.

The chain couples TRBV25-1 to TRBJ2-2; D gene ambiguous. CDR3 length equals 13 residues. Germline V CDR1 and CDR2: MGHDK, SYGVNS. V lost 8 bases and J 5 bases, leaving 12 bases between the germline ends. CDR3 protein: CASVSGDTGELFF. CDR3 nucleotides: TGTGCCAGCGTCTCCGGTGATACCGGGGAGCTGTTTTTT.

The V and J genes are TRBV5-4 and TRBJ2-5; 8 nucleotides align to TRBD1. The DNA end is more similar to TRBJ2-7, so the J call may be wrong. Per germline, CDR1 SGHNT and CDR2 YYREEE (reference sequence). There are 13 residues in the CDR3. CDR3 nucleotide sequence: TGTGCCAGCAGCCCGGAGACAGGGGCCGAGCAGTACTTC. This sequence encodes CASSPETGAEQYF.

The V gene is TRBV5-5, the J gene TRBJ2-7; maybe TRBD1 (6 bases). The germline V gene encodes CDR1 SGHKS and CDR2 YYEKEE (reference sequence). V was shortened by 4 bases and J by 2 bases, with 10 bases between the two germline ends. This CDR3 has 13 residues. The CDR3 loop reads CASSGGQTYEQYF. In DNA form, the CDR3 reads TGTGCCAGCAGCGGCGGACAGACCTACGAGCAGTACTTC.

This chain uses TRBV28 with TRBJ1-1; TRBD1 might be the D (6 bases). The CDR3 runs to 15 residues. V lost 5 bases, J lost 5 bases, and 18 bases lay in between. Germline assignment: CDR1 MDHEN and CDR2 SYDVKM. The CDR3 nucleotides are TGTGCCAGCAGTCCCGTGACAGGCGAGGGGACTGAAGCTTTCTTT. This gives the protein CASSPVTGEGTEAFF. Full variable domain (outside the CDR3, taken from reference TRBV28 and TRBJ1-1): DVKVTQSSRYLVKRTGEKVFLECVQDMDHENMFWYRQDPGLGLRLIYFSYDVKMKEKGDIPEGYSVSREKKERFSLILESASTNQTSMYLCASSPVTGEGTEAFFGQGTRLTVV.

The chain employs TRBV28 and TRBJ1-2; no definite D call. Trimming cost V 5 bases and J 7 bases, with 8 bases left between them. The CDR3 length is 11 residues. CDR1 MDHEN and CDR2 SYDVKM come from the germline V gene. CDR3 loop: CASSPLRGYTF. Here the CDR3 DNA reads TGTGCCAGCAGTCCCCTCCGTGGCTACACCTTC.

The rearrangement links TRBV6-5 to TRBJ2-3, with D possibly TRBD1 on 5 matching bases. Trimming shortened V by 6 bases and J by 4 bases, and 11 bases separated the two germline ends. CDR3 length equals 13 residues. The germline CDR1 and CDR2 sequences are MNHEY and SVGAGI. CDR3 protein: CASRAGSADTQYF. In nucleotides, the CDR3 is TGTGCCAGCAGGGCAGGGTCTGCAGATACGCAGTATTTT.

In DNA form, the CDR3 reads TGTGCCAGCAGACAGGGAGTTGGTGGCTACACCTTC. It encodes CASRQGVGGYTF. This rearrangement joins TRBV27 to TRBJ1-2, with D possibly matching TRBD1 (6 bases). CDR3 length: 12 residues. V was cut by 6 bases and J by 7 bases, with 12 bases left in between. Germline V gene data show CDR1 as MNHEY and CDR2 as SMNVEV (reference sequence).

The rearrangement joins TRBV9 to TRBJ2-1; unclear D gene. Germline V gene data show CDR1 as SGDLS and CDR2 as YYNGEE. Trimming stripped 0 bases from V and 8 bases from J, with 9 bases between. The CDR3 is 13 residues long. The CDR3 DNA reads TGTGCCAGCAGCGTAGAGATCTCGGATGAGCAGTTCTTC. Translation: CASSVEISDEQFF. Full variable domain (remainder filled in from reference TRBV9 and TRBJ2-1): DSGVTQTPKHLITATGQRVTLRCSPRSGDLSVYWYQQSLDQGLQFLIQYYNGEERAKGNILERFSAQQFPDLHSELNLSSLELGDSALYFCASSVEISDEQFFGPGTRLTVL.

Of note for this clone: The same CDR3 also results from other DNA sequences found in this sample. The V and J genes are TRBV7-9 and TRBJ1-1, with no clear D. Germline CDR1 reads SEHNR; CDR2 reads FQNEAQ (reference sequence). V dropped 4 bases and J dropped 2 bases, with 8 bases sitting between them. This CDR3 contains 13 residues. As DNA, the CDR3 is TGTGCCAGCAGCTCCCGGGGAAACACTGAAGCTTTCTTT. It translates to CASSSRGNTEAFF.

This chain connects TRBV27 to TRBJ1-4, with TRBD1 identical over 7 bases. CDR1 is MNHEY and CDR2 is SMNVEV in the germline V gene (reference sequence). Trimming at V came to 6 bases and at J to 1 base, leaving 5 bases not matched to a gene. This CDR3 spans 15 amino acids. The CDR3 nucleotides are TGTGCCAGCAGAACCGGGACAGTAACTAATGAAAAACTGTTTTTT. Translating gives CASRTGTVTNEKLFF. The full variable domain, rest sourced from reference TRBV27 and TRBJ1-4, is EAQVTQNPRYLITVTGKKLTVTCSQNMNHEYMSWYRQDPGLGLRQIYYSMNVEVTDKGDVPEGYKVSRKEKRNFPLILESPSPNQTSLYFCASRTGTVTNEKLFFGSGTQLSVL.

CDR3 region: CASSQDSTGEGIYGYTF. In nucleotides, the CDR3 is TGTGCCAGCAGCCAAGACTCGACAGGGGAAGGAATCTATGGCTACACCTTC. The chain combines TRBV4-2 with TRBJ1-2, with 8 bases fitting TRBD1. Trimming removed 0 bases from V and 4 bases from J; junction bases left unmatched: 10. Germline lookup yields CDR1 LGHNA and CDR2 YNFKEQ. The CDR3 spans 17 residues.

The J gene is TRBJ1-5, the V gene TRBV5-4; D is unresolved. Germline CDR1 and CDR2: SGHNT and YYREEE (reference sequence). The CDR3 runs 13 residues. V lost 0 bases, J lost 4 bases, and 5 bases lay in between. CDR3 region: CASSLGQNQPQHF. The DNA for the CDR3 is TGTGCCAGCAGCTTGGGGCAGAATCAGCCCCAGCATTTT.

This chain connects TRBV6-5 to TRBJ2-7; D unresolved. Trimming pared 4 bases from V and 3 bases from J, leaving 10 bases between. Germline assignment: CDR1 MNHEY and CDR2 SVGAGI. The CDR3 length is 13 residues. The CDR3: CASSSGMNYEQYF. The CDR3 DNA reads as TGTGCCAGCAGTTCCGGTATGAACTACGAGCAGTACTTC.

V usage is TRBV2 and J usage is TRBJ1-1; 7 bases are shared with TRBD1. V lost 7 bases to trimming and J lost 1 base; unmatched junction nucleotides: 3. CDR1 and CDR2 from the germline V gene are SNHLY and FYNNEI. This CDR3 has 13 amino acids. CDR3 in DNA: TGTGCCAGCACAGGGACAGCGAACACTGAAGCTTTCTTT. This translates into CASTGTANTEAFF.

Turning to this clone: Different DNA sequences within this sample yield the same CDR3. The chain combines TRBV9 with TRBJ1-1, with D hard to call. V dropped 0 bases and J dropped 1 base, with 10 bases sitting between them. The CDR3 length is 15 residues. In germline, CDR1 is SGDLS, CDR2 YYNGEE. CDR3 protein: CASSVGTLGNTEAFF. The CDR3 coding sequence is TGTGCCAGCAGCGTAGGGACTCTCGGGAACACTGAAGCTTTCTTT.

The chain uses TRBV9 and TRBJ2-3, with 10 bases identical to TRBD1. This CDR3 contains 13 residues. Germline CDR1 SGDLS, CDR2 YYNGEE. After removal of 5 bases from V and 6 bases from J, the junction contained 3 bases not matched to a gene. The CDR3 DNA reads as TGTGCCAGCAGAGGGACAGGGGAGGATACGCAGTATTTT. This gives the protein CASRGTGEDTQYF.

This chain uses TRBV4-2 with TRBJ1-5; 7 nucleotides line up with TRBD1. The V gene end was trimmed by 3 bases and the J gene end by 4 bases; junction bases not matched to a gene: 9. Germline lookup yields CDR1 LGHNA and CDR2 YNFKEQ. The CDR3 spans 16 residues. CDR3 residues: CASSQPISGGNQPQHF. The CDR3 nucleotides read TGTGCCAGCAGCCAGCCAATATCAGGGGGTAATCAGCCCCAGCATTTT.

The chain combines TRBV2 with TRBJ1-4, with 8 bases matching TRBD1. Losses at the gene ends were 6 bases for V and 5 bases for J; bases not matched to a gene: 2. This CDR3 comprises 13 residues. Germline V lookup: CDR1 SNHLY, CDR2 FYNNEI. This chain's CDR3 is CASSDRGNEKLFF. The CDR3 DNA follows: TGTGCCAGCAGCGACAGGGGAAATGAAAAACTGTTTTTT.

The chain joins TRBV27 to TRBJ2-1, with TRBD1 identical over 7 bases. The CDR3 has 16 amino acids. Germline V lookup: CDR1 MNHEY, CDR2 SMNVEV (reference sequence). V gave up 1 base and J gave up 7 bases; unmatched junction bases: 10. The CDR3 DNA reads TGTGCCAGCAGTTTATTGATGTCAGCGACAGGGAATGAGCAGTTCTTC. It translates to CASSLLMSATGNEQFF.

This rearrangement joins TRBV4-3 to TRBJ2-5; 9 bases fit TRBD1. This CDR3 comprises 15 residues. The trim removed 5 bases at V and 4 bases at J, leaving 8 bases unmatched. CDR1 and CDR2 from the germline V gene are LGHNA and YSLEER. The CDR3 sequence: CASSFNRGLRETQYF. CDR3 sequence (DNA): TGCGCCAGCAGCTTCAACAGGGGGCTGCGAGAGACCCAGTACTTC.

J is TRBJ1-6 and V is TRBV28; 7 bases match TRBD1. Germline trimming cut 7 bases from V and 6 bases from J; bases unmatched to any gene: 12. The CDR3 consists of 16 residues. Germline CDR1 and CDR2: MDHEN and SYDVKM. CDR3 loop: CASTSLDRRSNSPLHF. The DNA of the CDR3 is TGTGCCAGCACCTCTCTGGACAGGCGCTCTAATTCACCCCTCCACTTT.

V and J are TRBV30 and TRBJ2-7, with TRBD2 identical over 11 bases. V was pared by 1 base and J by 0 bases, with 8 bases of the junction left unmatched. This CDR3 is 17 amino acids long. Looked up from germline, CDR1 is GTSNPN and CDR2 is SVGIG (reference sequence). The CDR3 loop reads CAWSDPGLAGPSYEQYF. CDR3 nucleotide sequence: TGTGCCTGGAGTGATCCCGGACTAGCGGGTCCCTCCTACGAGCAGTACTTC.